The T cell receptor beta chain under discussion was sequenced for a study of post-analysis software for immune sequencing data. Overall study: There were relapsing-remitting, secondary progressive and progressive-relapsing multiple sclerosis among the disease courses included. The study's findings and limits: For normalized Chao1 diversity, multiple sclerosis patients scored significantly lower than controls did.

Presence of unique molecular identifiers characterized the TCR beta cDNA libraries. It was from about 1 to 10 million T cells that 530,000 or so cDNA molecules came. A single record per CDR3 protein comes from TCRdb applying MiXCR to the PCR reads. This sample carries some 800,000 distinct CDR3 sequences, 46% of them seen once, and the ten largest clones take around 4.7%. This clonotype was counted only a few times. Antigen unknown. The sample taken for sequencing was blood. This clonotype was sampled from a girl aged 10-17 years with multiple sclerosis.

The CDR3 loop reads CASSLSGRPPNEQFF. CDR3 nucleotides: TGTGCCAGCAGTTTGAGCGGGAGGCCGCCTAATGAGCAGTTCTTC. This chain uses TRBV12-3 or TRBV12-4 with TRBJ2-1; 9 bases are shared with TRBD2. This CDR3 is built from 15 residues. J lost 7 bases, V lost 3 bases, and 7 bases had no gene match.